The 22 T cell receptor beta chains listed next were all sequenced from one sample in a study of blood T cell repertoires in COVID-19. The data were produced by immunoSEQ multiplex PCR, yet TCRdb's version contains in-frame clones alone and is incomplete. This sample has nearly 350,000 clones, with about 90% found just once. The specimen was peripheral blood. These receptors all come from a woman aged 65 to 85 with COVID-19, enrolled during active disease.

For this clone: The identical CDR3 is also encoded by other nucleotide sequences in the sample. The rearrangement links TRBV5-1 to TRBJ1-4; D call uncertain. Per germline, CDR1 SGHRS and CDR2 YFSETQ. This CDR3 contains 14 residues. The V gene lost 0 bases and the J gene lost 5 bases, with 8 bases spanning the gap. CDR3 sequence (DNA): TGCGCCAGCAGCTTGGGGACGGGGAATGAAAAACTGTTTTTT. Amino acids: CASSLGTGNEKLFF.

This chain uses TRBV11-2 with TRBJ2-1, with D possibly TRBD1 on 6 matching bases. Looked up from germline, CDR1 is SGHAT and CDR2 is FQNNGV. Deletions cut 0 bases from V and 5 bases from J, with 11 bases between. This CDR3 spans 15 amino acids. In DNA form, the CDR3 reads TGTGCCAGCAGCTTAGAGTGGGACACCAACAATGAGCAGTTCTTC. Translating gives CASSLEWDTNNEQFF. The variable domain in full, completed from reference TRBV11-2 and TRBJ2-1, reads EAGVAQSPRYKIIEKRQSVAFWCNPISGHATLYWYQQILGQGPKLLIQFQNNGVVDDSQLPKDRFSAERLKGVDSTLKIQPAKLEDSAVYLCASSLEWDTNNEQFFGPGTRLTVL.

The chain is built from TRBV3-1 (or the pseudogene TRBV3-2) and TRBJ1-1, with a possible D match to TRBD1 (6 bases). The CDR3 extends over 16 amino acids. CDR1 and CDR2 (germline): LGHDT, YNNKEL (reference sequence). The germline V and J ends were trimmed by 0 bases and 5 bases, with 16 bases remaining between them. CDR3 sequence (DNA): TGTGCCAGCAGCCAAGATAGGATCAGGGGTTATACTGAAGCTTTCTTT. It yields the protein CASSQDRIRGYTEAFF.

The chain employs TRBV5-1 and TRBJ1-1, with 8 nucleotides matching TRBD1. This CDR3 is 15 amino acids long. Germline V gene sequence: CDR1 SGHRS, CDR2 YFSETQ. V was pared by 1 base and J by 1 base, with 3 bases of the junction left unmatched. CDR3 DNA sequence: TGCGCCAGCAGCTTGCAAGGACAGGGGAACACTGAAGCTTTCTTT. Translation: CASSLQGQGNTEAFF.

V and J are TRBV5-1 and TRBJ1-5, with TRBD1 as a possible D gene (6 bases). The ends were cut back, 4 bases at V and 0 bases at J, with 11 bases in the middle. Germline V gene lookup returns CDR1 SGHRS and CDR2 YFSETQ. The CDR3 sequence is 15 residues long. The CDR3 protein is CASSEGQISNQPQHF. The CDR3 nucleotides are TGCGCCAGCAGCGAAGGACAGATTAGCAATCAGCCCCAGCATTTT.

A word on this clone: A junction end diverges from the germline sequence, so it may reflect a read error. The chain couples TRBV24-1 to TRBJ1-1, with D unresolved. The germline gives CDR1 KGHDR, CDR2 SFDVKD. The CDR3 runs to 15 residues. The CDR3 loop reads CATSDSREWNTEAFF. CDR3 coding DNA: TGTGCCACCAGCGATTCTAGGGAGTGGAACACTGAAGCTTTCTTT.

The J gene is TRBJ2-5, the V gene TRBV23-1; the D gene is possibly TRBD1 (6 bases). TRBV23-1 counts as an open reading frame of uncertain function. Trimming removed 0 bases at V and 3 bases at J, with 14 bases between. This CDR3 has 16 amino acids. As DNA, the CDR3 is TGCGCCAGCAGTCAATCGACCGGGACAACCAAAGAGACCCAGTACTTC. Its protein product is CASSQSTGTTKETQYF.

The V and J genes are TRBV24-1 and TRBJ1-4; the D is unclear. V gave up 4 bases and J gave up 7 bases, with 15 bases separating them. The germline V gene has CDR1 KGHDR and CDR2 SFDVKD. The length of the CDR3 is 15 residues. CDR3 DNA sequence: TGTGCCACCAGTGACTCCCGGGTGACGGGTGAAAAACTGTTTTTT. Protein product: CATSDSRVTGEKLFF.

V gene TRBV7-6 combines with J gene TRBJ1-5; tentatively, D is TRBD1 (6 bases). The CDR3 runs to 17 residues. Trimming stripped 0 bases from V and 0 bases from J, with 12 bases between. CDR1 and CDR2 from the germline V gene are SGHVS and FNYEAQ. The DNA for the CDR3 is TGTGCCAGCAGCTTAGCCGGGGGGCCCTATAGCAATCAGCCCCAGCATTTT. The encoded protein is CASSLAGGPYSNQPQHF.

This chain connects TRBV6-6 to TRBJ1-4; D call uncertain. Germline V gene data show CDR1 as MNHNY and CDR2 as SVGAGI (reference sequence). This CDR3 is built from 11 residues. V lost 7 bases to trimming and J lost 5 bases, with 5 bases between them. The CDR3 DNA is TGTGCCAGCAAGAGAAATGAAAAACTGTTTTTT. Translating it yields CASKRNEKLFF.

This chain connects TRBV29-1 to TRBJ1-5, with D uncertain. V was cut by 2 bases and J by 3 bases, with 8 bases left in between. Germline lookup yields CDR1 SQVTM and CDR2 ANQGSEA. The CDR3 runs 13 residues. CDR3 sequence reads: CSVESDNNQPQHF. In nucleotides, the CDR3 is TGCAGCGTTGAATCAGACAACAATCAGCCCCAGCATTTT.

This chain links TRBV18 with TRBJ1-1, with D hard to call. Trimming shortened V by 1 base and J by 11 bases, and 14 bases separated the two germline ends. CDR1 KGHSH and CDR2 LQKENI come from the germline V gene. The CDR3 has 13 residues. The CDR3 DNA follows: TGTGCCAGCTCACCACGGGAGGTTCTGAGGGCTTTCTTT. Its translation: CASSPREVLRAFF.

V is TRBV7-8 and J is TRBJ1-3; D is unclear. Per germline, CDR1 SGHVS and CDR2 FQNEAQ. Trimming stripped 5 bases from V and 3 bases from J, with 5 bases between. The CDR3 is 12 residues long. CDR3 loop: CASSPGGNTIYF. CDR3 DNA: TGTGCCAGCAGCCCCGGTGGAAACACCATATATTTT.

The chain has TRBV15 and TRBJ1-4, with 7 bases aligning to TRBD1. The junction had 11 bases not matched to a gene; V was cut back by 2 bases and J by 5 bases. This CDR3 is built from 17 residues. From germline, CDR1 is LNHNV and CDR2 YYDKDF (reference sequence). CDR3 sequence: CATSRSSTGADNEKLFF. The CDR3 DNA follows: TGTGCCACCAGCAGAAGTTCTACAGGGGCCGACAATGAAAAACTGTTTTTT.

The chain carries TRBV7-9 and TRBJ2-7, with TRBD2 identical over 8 bases. The V gene end was trimmed by 5 bases and the J gene end by 5 bases; junction bases not matched to a gene: 8. The germline V gene has CDR1 SEHNR and CDR2 FQNEAQ (reference sequence). This CDR3 has 14 residues. CDR3 sequence: CASSQGLGVDEQYF. Here the CDR3 DNA reads TGTGCCAGCAGCCAGGGACTAGGGGTTGACGAGCAGTACTTC. Full variable domain (rest looked up from reference TRBV7-9 and TRBJ2-7): DTGVSQNPRHKITKRGQNVTFRCDPISEHNRLYWYRQTLGQGPEFLTYFQNEAQLEKSRLLSDRFSAERPKGSFSTLEIQRTEQGDSAMYLCASSQGLGVDEQYFGPGTRLTVT.

Remarks on this clone: In the same sample, other DNA sequences code for this CDR3. This rearrangement joins TRBV5-1 to TRBJ1-1; tentatively, D is TRBD1 (5 bases). Trimming left V 1 base short and J 3 bases short, with 10 bases between. This CDR3 comprises 14 residues. CDR1 SGHRS and CDR2 YFSETQ come from the germline V gene. For the CDR3, the DNA is TGCGCCAGCAGCTTGAGGGGAGGCGACACTGAAGCTTTCTTT. It is translated as CASSLRGGDTEAFF.

The chain has TRBV24-1 and TRBJ2-7, with a tentative D call TRBD1 (6 bases). V dropped 4 bases and J dropped 2 bases, with 8 bases sitting between them. The CDR3 sequence is 13 residues long. Germline CDR1 KGHDR, CDR2 SFDVKD. CDR3 region: CATSEQGTYEQYF. For the CDR3, the DNA is TGTGCCACCAGTGAACAGGGAACCTACGAGCAGTACTTC.

V is TRBV27 and J is TRBJ2-7; TRBD1 agrees at 11 bases. CDR1 MNHEY and CDR2 SMNVEV come from the germline V gene (reference sequence). V was pared by 2 bases and J by 5 bases, with 17 bases of the junction left unmatched. This CDR3 comprises 19 residues. CDR3 DNA: TGTGCCAGCAGTTTAATGTGGGGGGTAGGACAGGGGGCTGTCGACGAGCAGTACTTC. This codes for CASSLMWGVGQGAVDEQYF.

The V and J genes are TRBV2 and TRBJ1-6; D is unresolved. Germline CDR1 and CDR2: SNHLY and FYNNEI. V dropped 5 bases and J dropped 6 bases, with 11 bases sitting between them. CDR3 length equals 14 residues. The CDR3 region has the DNA TGTGCCAGCAGTAGGGAGGGCCGTAATTCACCCCTCCACTTT. Translated: CASSREGRNSPLHF.

The chain carries TRBV11-2 and TRBJ2-5; TRBD2 matches 8 bases. Looked up from germline, CDR1 is SGHAT and CDR2 is FQNNGV. The CDR3 spans 15 residues. With V trimmed by 3 bases and J by 0 bases, 3 bases remained unmatched. DNA for the CDR3: TGTGCCAGCAGCTTCGGGGGGGACCACCAAGAGACCCAGTACTTC. Its protein product is CASSFGGDHQETQYF.

This sequence joins TRBV2 and TRBJ1-1, with TRBD1 identical over 9 bases. The germline gives CDR1 SNHLY, CDR2 FYNNEI. This CDR3 spans 15 amino acids. V was clipped by 9 bases and J by 0 bases; unmatched bases: 8. CDR3 protein: CASYRGRPVNTEAFF. In DNA form, the CDR3 reads TGTGCCAGTTACAGGGGGCGGCCGGTGAACACTGAAGCTTTCTTT.

This clone was picked up many times. CDR3: CASRRPTGDTEAFF. CDR3 DNA sequence: TGCGCCAGCAGGCGACCGACAGGGGACACTGAAGCTTTCTTT. The V and J genes are TRBV5-1 and TRBJ1-1; 8 bases are a match to TRBD1. Germline values: CDR1 SGHRS, CDR2 YFSETQ. The CDR3 covers 14 residues. With V trimmed by 5 bases and J by 3 bases, 6 bases remained unmatched.